The 32 T cell receptor beta chains below all came from one sample that was sequenced in a study of a mutant IDH1 vaccine in newly diagnosed glioma. Clones were sequenced by immunoSEQ multiplex PCR, and TCRdb holds only the in-frame ones, with some missing. The sample has tens of thousands of clones; 82% are singletons. Regarding time point: baseline, week 1 (first vaccination visit). Treatment: pre-vaccination baseline after standard-of-care therapy. Material: PBMCs, obtained from a glioma patient treated with radiotherapy, temozolomide or both. These receptors all come from a young man with glioma.

This sequence joins TRBV6-1 and TRBJ1-4; no reliable D call. V lost 2 bases to trimming and J lost 3 bases, with 13 bases between them. Germline V gene lookup returns CDR1 MNHNS and CDR2 SASEGT. CDR3 size: 16 residues. This CDR3 reads CASSELRGQSNEKLFF. CDR3 DNA: TGTGCCAGCAGTGAATTGCGCGGGCAGTCTAATGAAAAACTGTTTTTT.

This chain's CDR3 is CASSPHRLAGVNEQFF. In DNA form, the CDR3 reads TGTGCCAGCAGCCCGCACCGGCTAGCGGGGGTCAATGAGCAGTTCTTC. The chain is built from TRBV7-9 and TRBJ2-1; 10 positions match TRBD2. The J segment lost 6 bases and the V segment lost 5 bases, leaving 10 bases of the junction unmatched. The length of the CDR3 is 16 residues. The germline V gene encodes CDR1 SEHNR and CDR2 FQNEAQ (reference sequence).

The rearrangement uses TRBV5-1 and TRBJ2-5, with TRBD1 matching 12 bases. The CDR3 consists of 17 residues. The ends lost 2 bases at V and 5 bases at J; junction bases unmatched: 10. Germline V gives CDR1 SGHRS, CDR2 YFSETQ. CDR3: CASSLAPGQGAMETQYF. The DNA of the CDR3 is TGCGCCAGCAGCTTAGCTCCGGGACAGGGGGCAATGGAGACCCAGTACTTC.

This clone was counted only a few times. This chain uses TRBV5-5 with TRBJ2-3, with TRBD1 matching 7 bases. This CDR3 has 14 amino acids. The trim removed 4 bases at V and 3 bases at J, leaving 5 bases unmatched. Germline CDR1 reads SGHKS; CDR2 reads YYEKEE (reference sequence). Here the CDR3 DNA reads TGTGCCAGCAGCCGACAGGGAGAAACAGATACGCAGTATTTT. Its protein is CASSRQGETDTQYF. The complete variable domain, with remaining parts taken from reference TRBV5-5 and TRBJ2-3, reads DAGVTQSPTHLIKTRGQQVTLRCSPISGHKSVSWYQQVLGQGPQFIFQYYEKEERGRGNFPDRFSARQFPNYSSELNVNALLLGDSALYLCASSRQGETDTQYFGPGTRLTVL.

J is TRBJ1-2 and V is TRBV27; 11 positions match TRBD1. The germline V gene encodes CDR1 MNHEY and CDR2 SMNVEV (reference sequence). Trimming at V came to 5 bases and at J to 7 bases, leaving 9 bases not matched to a gene. The CDR3 spans 15 residues. Here the CDR3 reads CASSVGQGVMFGYTF. DNA for the CDR3: TGTGCCAGCAGTGTGGGACAGGGGGTTATGTTTGGCTACACCTTC.

This clone has only one observation. The chain combines TRBV4-1 with TRBJ2-7; 8 bases are a match to TRBD2. The germline V gene has CDR1 MGHRA and CDR2 YSYEKL. This CDR3 is 15 amino acids long. V lost 1 base, J lost 2 bases, and 4 bases stayed unmatched. CDR3 in amino acids: CASSQVQRGTYEQYF. The CDR3 DNA reads as TGCGCCAGCAGCCAAGTACAGCGGGGGACCTACGAGCAGTACTTC.

This clone was detected once. CDR3 loop: CASSPGVGLNSGNTIYF. CDR3 nucleotides: TGCGCCAGCAGCCCCGGGGTCGGGCTTAACTCTGGAAACACCATATATTTT. The chain is built from TRBV4-3 and TRBJ1-3, with unresolved D. Trimming removed 4 bases at V and 0 bases at J, with 16 bases between. The CDR3 extends over 17 amino acids. Germline values: CDR1 LGHNA, CDR2 YSLEER.

On this clone: The DNA is omitted, as the CDR3 cannot be located on it reliably, and the CDR3 follows TCRdb's listing. CDR3 amino acids: CASSGRAGGFPPSSTDTQYF. The chain combines TRBV19 with TRBJ2-3; TRBD1, as called in the table, went unchecked against the DNA. The CDR3 is 20 amino acids in total, end residues counted. Germline loops: CDR1 LNHDA, CDR2 SQIVND (reference sequence).

The chain carries TRBV19 and TRBJ2-7, with a possible D match to TRBD1 (6 bases). This CDR3 is built from 14 residues. Germline CDR1 reads LNHDA; CDR2 reads SQIVND (reference sequence). With 4 bases removed from V and 4 bases from J, the gap between germline ends came to 14 bases. The CDR3 DNA follows: TGTGCCAGTAGTACCTTAATTGGACAGTACGAGCAGTACTTC. Its protein product is CASSTLIGQYEQYF. Variable domain in full (rest from reference TRBV19 and TRBJ2-7): DGGITQSPKYLFRKEGQNVTLSCEQNLNHDAMYWYRQDPGQGLRLIYYSQIVNDFQKGDIAEGYSVSREKKESFPLTVTSAQKNPTAFYLCASSTLIGQYEQYFGPGTRLTVT.

This clone was seen only a few times. The rearrangement joins TRBV19 to TRBJ1-1; D is uncertain. CDR1 is LNHDA, CDR2 SQIVND, per germline (reference sequence). CDR3 length: 15 residues. Trimming took 4 bases from V and 11 from J, leaving 23 bases between them. In DNA, the CDR3 is TGTGCCAGTAGTACACCGGACCCAAATATGAAGTTCGCTTTCTTT. Amino acid sequence: CASSTPDPNMKFAFF.

The V and J genes are TRBV30 and TRBJ2-7; no definite D call. V dropped 0 bases and J dropped 3 bases, with 9 bases sitting between them. The CDR3 has 13 residues. Germline loops: CDR1 GTSNPN, CDR2 SVGIG (reference sequence). As DNA, the CDR3 is TGTGCCTGGAGTGTCTTCGGCGGCTACGAGCAGTACTTC. Its protein is CAWSVFGGYEQYF.

A note on this clone: Different DNA sequences within this sample yield the same CDR3. The CDR3 loop is CASSSYYEQYF. CDR3 bases: TGTGCCAGCAGCTCATATTACGAGCAGTACTTC. The rearrangement joins TRBV7-2 to TRBJ2-7; D unclear. From germline, CDR1 is SGHTA and CDR2 FQGNSA. V dropped 4 bases and J dropped 4 bases, with 5 bases sitting between them. The CDR3 extends over 11 amino acids.

The chain recombines TRBV9 with TRBJ2-1; D possibly corresponds to TRBD2 (5 bases). The CDR3 is 15 amino acids. The V gene lost 0 bases and the J gene lost 6 bases, with 13 bases spanning the gap. Germline loops: CDR1 SGDLS, CDR2 YYNGEE. Here the CDR3 reads CASSVDSSEANEQFF. In DNA form, the CDR3 reads TGTGCCAGCAGCGTAGACAGTTCGGAGGCCAATGAGCAGTTCTTC. Full variable domain (outside the CDR3, taken from reference TRBV9 and TRBJ2-1): DSGVTQTPKHLITATGQRVTLRCSPRSGDLSVYWYQQSLDQGLQFLIQYYNGEERAKGNILERFSAQQFPDLHSELNLSSLELGDSALYFCASSVDSSEANEQFFGPGTRLTVL.

This chain joins TRBV19 and TRBJ1-5, with 12 bases lining up with TRBD1. This CDR3 region has 15 residues. CDR1 and CDR2 (germline): LNHDA, SQIVND (reference sequence). V was pared by 8 bases and J by 1 base, with 3 bases of the junction left unmatched. CDR3 DNA sequence: TGTGCCAGTGGGGACAGGGGGCACAGCAATCAGCCCCAGCATTTT. It codes for CASGDRGHSNQPQHF.

This clone was counted a few times. The genes are TRBV9 and TRBJ1-2; TRBD1 is a possible D gene (5 bases). This CDR3 is 14 amino acids long. Germline CDR1 and CDR2: SGDLS and YYNGEE. V lost 0 bases to trimming and J lost 4 bases, with 10 bases between them. CDR3 region: CASSVGGSGYGYTF. The CDR3 DNA reads as TGTGCCAGCAGCGTAGGGGGGAGCGGCTATGGCTACACCTTC.

The genes are TRBV5-1 and TRBJ1-6, with unresolved D. V was cut by 0 bases and J by 9 bases, with 13 bases left in between. The CDR3 spans 15 residues. CDR1 SGHRS and CDR2 YFSETQ come from the germline V gene. The CDR3, as DNA: TGCGCCAGCAGCTTGGTGGCAGGCAGCCGTTCACCCCTCCACTTT. As protein: CASSLVAGSRSPLHF. Looking up the rest from reference TRBV5-1 and TRBJ1-6 gives the full variable domain: KAGVTQTPRYLIKTRGQQVTLSCSPISGHRSVSWYQQTPGQGLQFLFEYFSETQRNKGNFPGRFSGRQFSNSRSEMNVSTLELGDSALYLCASSLVAGSRSPLHFGNGTRLTVT.

The chain links TRBV4-1 to TRBJ1-5; TRBD1 aligns across 7 bases. The CDR3 is made up of 17 amino acids. CDR1 is MGHRA and CDR2 is YSYEKL in the germline V gene. Trimming took 2 bases from V and 4 from J; bases not matched to a gene: 11. CDR3 protein: CASSQNRDDRVNQPQHF. The DNA of the CDR3 is TGCGCCAGCAGCCAAAATAGGGACGACAGGGTAAATCAGCCCCAGCATTTT.

This sequence joins TRBV6-5 and TRBJ1-3; TRBD1 is a possible D gene (6 bases). Germline lookup yields CDR1 MNHEY and CDR2 SVGAGI. The CDR3 totals 13 residues. Between the trimmed V and J ends, which lost 6 bases and 1 base, there was a span of 7 bases. CDR3 DNA sequence: TGTGCCAGCAGAAGGGGGTCTGGAAACACCATATATTTT. Amino acid sequence: CASRRGSGNTIYF.

The chain carries TRBV29-1 and TRBJ2-7, with TRBD2 matching 9 bases. The CDR3 has 16 residues. The V gene's germline CDR1 is SQVTM and CDR2 ANQGSEA. V lost 1 base to trimming and J lost 2 bases; unmatched junction nucleotides: 9. The CDR3 DNA sequence: TGCAGCGTTGAAGGACCGACTAGCGGAACCACCTACGAGCAGTACTTC. This sequence encodes CSVEGPTSGTTYEQYF.

The chain carries TRBV5-6 and TRBJ1-5, with 8 nucleotides matching TRBD1. The CDR3 extends over 13 amino acids. CDR1 SGHDT and CDR2 YYEEEE come from the germline V gene. Germline trimming cut 4 bases from V and 7 bases from J; bases unmatched to any gene: 4. The CDR3 DNA follows: TGTGCCAGCAGCGAGACAGGGGCCCAGCCCCAGCATTTT. Encoded protein: CASSETGAQPQHF.

This clone was seen only a few times. The J gene is TRBJ1-1, the V gene TRBV5-1; perhaps TRBD1 as D (5 bases). This CDR3 contains 14 residues. V was shortened by 4 bases and J by 1 base, with 11 bases between the two germline ends. Germline CDR1 and CDR2: SGHRS and YFSETQ. The CDR3 protein is CASSGRQKNTEAFF. The CDR3 DNA reads as TGCGCCAGCAGCGGGAGACAGAAGAACACTGAAGCTTTCTTT.

The gene calls are TRBV6-5 and TRBJ1-1; D gene ambiguous. Germline values: CDR1 MNHEY, CDR2 SVGAGI. The CDR3 runs 15 residues. Trimming pared 5 bases from V and 4 bases from J, leaving 17 bases between. This CDR3 is CASSPRIRPRTEAFF. The CDR3 DNA reads as TGTGCCAGCAGTCCCCGTATACGCCCGCGCACTGAAGCTTTCTTT.

This rearrangement joins TRBV30 to TRBJ2-3, with TRBD2 as a possible D gene (6 bases). The germline V gene encodes CDR1 GTSNPN and CDR2 SVGIG (reference sequence). This CDR3 contains 12 residues. V gave up 0 bases and J gave up 6 bases, with 7 bases separating them. The DNA of the CDR3 is TGTGCCTGGAGTGTACGGGGGGATACGCAGTATTTT. It translates to CAWSVRGDTQYF.

The V gene is TRBV5-1, the J gene TRBJ2-7, with 8 bases aligning to TRBD1. This CDR3 spans 14 amino acids. V lost 4 bases to trimming and J lost 5 bases; unmatched junction nucleotides: 8. CDR1 and CDR2 (germline): SGHRS, YFSETQ. The CDR3 reads CASSVGQGVNEQYF. CDR3 in DNA: TGCGCCAGCAGCGTCGGACAGGGTGTCAACGAGCAGTACTTC.

The chain has TRBV20-1 and TRBJ1-2; no clear D gene. CDR3 length: 11 residues. Germline V gene sequence: CDR1 DFQATT, CDR2 SNEGSKA (reference sequence). With 2 bases removed from V and 7 bases from J, the gap between germline ends came to 8 bases. CDR3 loop: CSARQFGGYTF. CDR3 bases: TGCAGTGCTAGACAATTCGGTGGCTACACCTTC.

In DNA form, the CDR3 reads TGTGCCAGCAGTGAAGATTACAGGGGGCTTCAAAGGGACTACGAGCAGTACTTC. This gives the protein CASSEDYRGLQRDYEQYF. The chain combines TRBV2 with TRBJ2-7; 9 nucleotides align to TRBD1. With 1 base clipped from V and 3 bases from J, the junction kept 13 bases outside the gene matches. CDR3 size: 18 residues. Germline V CDR1 and CDR2: SNHLY, FYNNEI.

This clone was seen once. V is TRBV27 and J is TRBJ2-7, with 11 bases that match TRBD2. After removal of 3 bases from V and 1 base from J, the junction contained 2 bases not matched to a gene. The CDR3 runs 15 residues. Germline V CDR1 and CDR2: MNHEY, SMNVEV (reference sequence). The CDR3 sequence is CASSLLAGGSYEQYF. For the CDR3, the DNA is TGTGCCAGCAGTTTGCTAGCGGGGGGTTCCTACGAGCAGTACTTC.

This clone appeared once. The V and J genes are TRBV19 and TRBJ2-3, with 7 bases matching TRBD1. V shed 4 bases, J shed 0 bases, and the junction held 13 bases outside the gene matches. Per germline, CDR1 LNHDA and CDR2 SQIVND (reference sequence). This CDR3 has 18 residues. The CDR3 sequence: CASSTSPGTASSTDTQYF. In DNA, the CDR3 is TGTGCCAGTAGTACCTCCCCAGGGACAGCATCTAGCACAGATACGCAGTATTTT.

The chain couples TRBV6-8 to TRBJ2-5, with D perhaps TRBD2 (5 bases). Germline values: CDR1 MNHGY, CDR2 SAAAGT. The CDR3 is made up of 14 amino acids. Trimming removed 0 bases at V and 5 bases at J, with 10 bases between. The DNA for the CDR3 is TGTGCCAGCAGTTACTCCCCCGGGGTCGAGACCCAGTACTTC. As protein: CASSYSPGVETQYF.

The chain uses TRBV19 and TRBJ2-7; D is uncertain. The germline V gene has CDR1 LNHDA and CDR2 SQIVND (reference sequence). Trimming removed 4 bases at V and 7 bases at J, with 23 bases between. The CDR3 totals 16 residues. The CDR3: CASSTRPSTGTGEQYF. CDR3 in DNA: TGTGCCAGTAGTACCAGGCCATCGACGGGCACCGGGGAGCAGTACTTC. Filled out from reference TRBV19 and TRBJ2-7, the complete variable domain reads DGGITQSPKYLFRKEGQNVTLSCEQNLNHDAMYWYRQDPGQGLRLIYYSQIVNDFQKGDIAEGYSVSREKKESFPLTVTSAQKNPTAFYLCASSTRPSTGTGEQYFGPGTRLTVT.

CDR3 nucleotides: TGCAGCGTTGAAGTTGCCACAAGGGGGCTGGGGGTTGACAATGAGCAGTTCTTC. This sequence encodes CSVEVATRGLGVDNEQFF. The gene calls are TRBV29-1 and TRBJ2-1; 7 nucleotides agree with TRBD1. Per germline, CDR1 SQVTM and CDR2 ANQGSEA. The J segment lost 5 bases and the V segment lost 1 base, leaving 17 bases of the junction unmatched. CDR3 length equals 18 residues.

J is TRBJ1-1 and V is TRBV5-5, with D unresolved. The CDR3 has 13 residues. Per the germline V gene, CDR1 is SGHKS and CDR2 is YYEKEE (reference sequence). The V end was cut by 4 bases, the J end by 3 bases, with 10 bases between. CDR3 sequence: CASSPEPHTEAFF. The CDR3 DNA sequence: TGTGCCAGCAGCCCCGAACCGCACACTGAAGCTTTCTTT.